This is a list of T cell receptor beta chains from one sample in a study of blood T cell repertoires in COVID-19. Assay used: immunoSEQ multiplex PCR; TCRdb lists only in-frame clones, some missing. The profile shows approximately 450,000 clones, roughly nine tenths of them singletons. The source material was PBMCs or T cells enriched from blood (not recorded which). Source of these receptors: a man aged 25 to 45 who had recovered from COVID-19. The conserved cysteine and the conserved F or W are not part of the CDR3 here.

v_call cdr3_aa
TRBV7-9 ASSLGAGVWNEQF
TRBV2 ASSRTANYYGYT
TRBV2 ASRGGLAGGETQY
TRBV6-5 ASSGTLQETQY
TRBV7-9 ASHSFSGTYNEQF
TRBV28 ASIETGISYGYT
TRBV3-1/TRBV3-2 ASSPPGQSDEKLF
TRBV7-9 ASSSDSDTQY
TRBV19 AIMGQGVSEQF
TRBV28 ASNQNRGLAF
TRBV5-1 ASSLAERNYEQY
TRBV6-5 ASSTTGGYTEAF
TRBV19 ASSIVGAYEQY
TRBV2 ASAGLY
TRBV18 ASSPPGGGTIYEQY
TRBV20-1 SAGREETQY
TRBV5-1 ASRLTGTGGGYT
TRBV7-2 ASSLVRSYEQY
TRBV28 ASSLSRYYEQY
TRBV7-9 ASSRTGTGLQKQY
TRBV29-1 SVDPSGSVDTQY
TRBV4-2 ASRLLAGGRGQF
TRBV25-1 ASSLGTNYGYT
TRBV6-1 ASSESRVNTEAF
TRBV11-2 ASSLDNSGASYEQY
TRBV27 ASSLTPTGRGANEQF
TRBV27 ASSTGTVAVNTEAF
TRBV11-3 ASSTSGVTYEQY
TRBV19 ASSKSLYGYT
TRBV15 ATSRDETGESGGAF
TRBV6-2/TRBV6-3 ASSSGLAGGIYNEQF
TRBV28 ASSWGGTNTEAF
TRBV7-8 ASSLAQGALMNTEAF
TRBV28 ASTKYGQEAF
TRBV6-6 ASSNTQRETQY
TRBV19 ASSPRLAGSYNEQF
TRBV5-1 ASSRRVAYEQY
TRBV7-9 ASSSYTDYGGYT
TRBV12-5 ASGGQVGTGELF
TRBV10-3 AISEPGQGSHEQY
TRBV6-5 ASKGTSGRYNEQF
TRBV28 ASSQGSSYNSPLH
TRBV5-1 ASSPGQGLFTDYGYT